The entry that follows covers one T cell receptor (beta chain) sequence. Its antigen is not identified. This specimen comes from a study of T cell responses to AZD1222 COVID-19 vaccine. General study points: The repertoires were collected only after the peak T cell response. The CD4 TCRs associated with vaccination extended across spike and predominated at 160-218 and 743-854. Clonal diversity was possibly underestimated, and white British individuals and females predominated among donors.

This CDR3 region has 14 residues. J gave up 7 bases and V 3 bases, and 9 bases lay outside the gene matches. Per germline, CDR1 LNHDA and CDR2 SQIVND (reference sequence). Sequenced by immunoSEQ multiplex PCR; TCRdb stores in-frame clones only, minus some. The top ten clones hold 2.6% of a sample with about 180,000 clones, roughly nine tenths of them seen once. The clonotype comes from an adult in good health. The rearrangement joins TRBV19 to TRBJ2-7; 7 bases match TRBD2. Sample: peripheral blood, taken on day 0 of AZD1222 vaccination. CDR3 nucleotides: TGTGCCAGTAGTATTTTGCGGGAGTCGGGTGAGCAGTACTTC. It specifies CASSILRESGEQYF.